The 14 T cell receptor beta chains given below trace back to one sample, sequenced in a study of control samples from healthy donors and cancer patients. Sequenced by immunoSEQ multiplex PCR; TCRdb stores in-frame clones only, minus some. The data show fewer than 250,000 clones, with over 80% seen just once and roughly 1.9% held by the top ten. Input material: blood. These receptor sequences come from a man aged 30-40 years in good health.

This sequence joins TRBV13 and TRBJ2-2, with TRBD2 matching 7 bases. Looked up from germline, CDR1 is PRHDT and CDR2 is FYEKMQ (reference sequence). This CDR3 comprises 14 residues. V was pared by 3 bases and J by 4 bases, with 2 bases of the junction left unmatched. The CDR3 sequence is CASSLLAGTGELFF. The CDR3 nucleotides read TGTGCCAGCAGCTTGTTAGCGGGCACCGGGGAGCTGTTTTTT.

The gene calls are TRBV21-1 and TRBJ1-5. TRBV21-1 is a known pseudogene. There are 14 residues in the CDR3. DNA for the CDR3: TGTGCCAGCGTCGGTCAGCCGAGCAATCAGCCCCAGCATTTT. Its protein product is CASVGQPSNQPQHF.

The chain has TRBV18 and TRBJ1-2; 8 bases agree with TRBD1. CDR1 and CDR2 (germline): KGHSH, LQKENI. The CDR3 runs 13 residues. The V gene end was trimmed by 2 bases and the J gene end by 6 bases; junction bases not matched to a gene: 2. The CDR3 loop reads CASSPGQGHGYTF. The CDR3 coding sequence is TGTGCCAGCTCACCAGGACAGGGACATGGCTACACCTTC.

Only one count was recorded for this clone. CDR3: CASSILGDRPKNIQYF. CDR3 nucleotide sequence: TGTGCCAGTAGTATTTTGGGGGACAGACCGAAAAACATTCAGTACTTC. The chain carries TRBV19 and TRBJ2-4, with 7 bases identical to TRBD1. The CDR3 is 16 residues long. The V gene end was trimmed by 3 bases and the J gene end by 4 bases; junction bases not matched to a gene: 9. Germline V lookup: CDR1 LNHDA, CDR2 SQIVND (reference sequence).

This chain uses TRBV7-6 with TRBJ1-2, with D possibly being TRBD1 (6 bases). The CDR3 sequence is 16 residues long. Germline CDR1 and CDR2: SGHVS and FNYEAQ. V was clipped by 3 bases and J by 2 bases, with 16 bases between them. In DNA form, the CDR3 reads TGTGCCAGCAGCTTGTTTGGTGGACAGACCAACTATGGCTACACCTTC. It specifies CASSLFGGQTNYGYTF.

V and J are TRBV30 and TRBJ2-1; 13 bases match TRBD2. The CDR3 runs to 15 residues. Germline CDR1 GTSNPN, CDR2 SVGIG (reference sequence). CDR3 DNA: TGTGCTCTCACCCCGGGACTAGCGGGGAACAATGAGCAGTTCTTC. The encoded protein is CALTPGLAGNNEQFF.

CDR3 sequence (DNA): TGTGCCAGTAGTATAGATGGGATGACTAGCGGGGGGGCCTACAATGAGCAGTTCTTC. Protein sequence: CASSIDGMTSGGAYNEQFF. The chain couples TRBV19 to TRBJ2-1, with TRBD2 matching over 14 bases. Germline V gene data show CDR1 as LNHDA and CDR2 as SQIVND (reference sequence). Unmatched junction bases numbered 6, after V lost 0 bases and J lost 2 bases. This CDR3 spans 19 amino acids.

This clone was detected once. The chain's CDR3 is CASSFLRTFTDTQYF. As DNA, the CDR3 is TGTGCCAGCAGTTTTCTGAGAACTTTCACAGATACGCAGTATTTT. The chain joins TRBV27 to TRBJ2-3; D not certain. In germline, CDR1 is MNHEY, CDR2 SMNVEV (reference sequence). Trimming removed 3 bases at V and 2 bases at J, with 12 bases between. The length of the CDR3 is 15 residues.

The chain links TRBV28 to TRBJ1-2; D gene unclear. The germline V and J ends were trimmed by 6 bases and 5 bases, with 7 bases remaining between them. Germline-derived CDR1 and CDR2 are MDHEN and SYDVKM. This CDR3 spans 11 amino acids. The CDR3 bases are TGTGCCAGCAGCTCCCGGTATGGCTACACCTTC. It specifies CASSSRYGYTF.

The chain uses TRBV27 and TRBJ1-2, with a weak D call TRBD1 (6 bases). Per the germline V gene, CDR1 is MNHEY and CDR2 is SMNVEV (reference sequence). Trimming left V 3 bases short and J 0 bases short, with 17 bases between. The CDR3 loop spans 17 amino acids. The CDR3 sequence is CASSFGTNTGTNYGYTF. The CDR3 nucleotides are TGTGCCAGCAGTTTTGGAACAAATACAGGGACTAACTATGGCTACACCTTC.

The V gene is TRBV7-9, the J gene TRBJ2-7, with 11 bases that match TRBD1. There are 14 residues in the CDR3. Germline assignment: CDR1 SEHNR and CDR2 FQNEAQ (reference sequence). After removal of 3 bases from V and 3 bases from J, the junction contained 1 base not matched to a gene. For the CDR3, the DNA is TGTGCCAGCAGCTTCGGGACAGGGGGCTACGAGCAGTACTTC. Translation: CASSFGTGGYEQYF.

The V call is TRBV10-1, the J call TRBJ2-7; D gene unclear. The germline V and J ends were trimmed by 5 bases and 5 bases, with 16 bases remaining between them. The CDR3 runs to 14 residues. Germline assignment: CDR1 WNHNN and CDR2 SYGVQD (reference sequence). The CDR3 reads CASSPGGASDEQYF. The CDR3 coding sequence is TGCGCCAGCAGTCCGGGCGGCGCCAGTGACGAGCAGTACTTC.

This chain links TRBV2 with TRBJ2-3; 12 nucleotides align to TRBD1. V dropped 5 bases and J dropped 5; count of bases not matched to a gene: 5. Germline V lookup: CDR1 SNHLY, CDR2 FYNNEI. The CDR3 has 15 residues. CDR3 loop: CASSRDRGLGDTQYF. The DNA of the CDR3 is TGTGCCAGCAGTCGGGACAGGGGGCTTGGAGATACGCAGTATTTT.

V gene TRBV6-5 combines with J gene TRBJ1-2; TRBD1 aligns across 7 bases. The V gene end was trimmed by 10 bases and the J gene end by 6 bases; junction bases not matched to a gene: 8. CDR3 length: 12 residues. Germline CDR1 reads MNHEY; CDR2 reads SVGAGI. The CDR3 protein is CATDRTGDGYTF. CDR3 DNA: TGTGCCACCGACCGGACAGGAGATGGCTACACCTTC.